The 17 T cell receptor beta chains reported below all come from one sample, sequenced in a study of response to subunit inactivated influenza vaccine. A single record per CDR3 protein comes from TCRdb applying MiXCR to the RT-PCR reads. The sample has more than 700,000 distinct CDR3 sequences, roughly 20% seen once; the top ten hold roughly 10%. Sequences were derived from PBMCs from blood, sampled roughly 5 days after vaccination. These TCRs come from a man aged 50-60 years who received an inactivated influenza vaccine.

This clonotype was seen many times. CDR3: CSARDTKTYEQYF. CDR3 nucleotides: TGCAGTGCTAGAGATACGAAAACCTACGAGCAGTACTTC. The gene calls are TRBV20-1 and TRBJ2-7, with D unresolved. Germline V gene sequence: CDR1 DFQATT, CDR2 SNEGSKA (reference sequence). V was trimmed by 0 bases and J by 2 bases, leaving 8 bases between them. The CDR3 length is 13 residues.

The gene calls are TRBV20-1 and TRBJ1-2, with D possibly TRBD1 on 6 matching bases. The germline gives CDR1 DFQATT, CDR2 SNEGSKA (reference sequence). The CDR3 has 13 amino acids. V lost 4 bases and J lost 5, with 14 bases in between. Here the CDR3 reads CSAMDSRGYGYTF. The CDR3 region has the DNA TGCAGTGCTATGGACAGTCGCGGGTATGGCTACACCTTC.

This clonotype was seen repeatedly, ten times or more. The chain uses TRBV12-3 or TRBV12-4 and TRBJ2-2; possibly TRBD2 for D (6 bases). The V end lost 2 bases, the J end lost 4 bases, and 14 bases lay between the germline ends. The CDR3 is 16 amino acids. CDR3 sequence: CASSLFREPGTGELFF. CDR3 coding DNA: TGTGCCAGCAGTTTATTCCGGGAGCCGGGCACCGGGGAGCTGTTTTTT.

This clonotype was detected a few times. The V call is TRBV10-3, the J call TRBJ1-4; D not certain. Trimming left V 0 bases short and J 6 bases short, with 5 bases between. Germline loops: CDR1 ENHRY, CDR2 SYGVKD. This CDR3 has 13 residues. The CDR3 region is CAISESRDEKLFF. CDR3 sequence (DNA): TGTGCCATCAGTGAGTCCCGGGATGAAAAACTGTTTTTT.

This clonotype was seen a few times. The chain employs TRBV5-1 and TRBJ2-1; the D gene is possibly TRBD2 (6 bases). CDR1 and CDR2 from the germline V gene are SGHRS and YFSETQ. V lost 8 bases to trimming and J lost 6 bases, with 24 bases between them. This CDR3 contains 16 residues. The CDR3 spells CASEPGAGSSRNEQFF. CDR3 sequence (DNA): TGCGCCAGTGAACCGGGCGCCGGGAGTAGTCGCAATGAGCAGTTCTTC. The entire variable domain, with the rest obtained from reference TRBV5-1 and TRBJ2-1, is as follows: KAGVTQTPRYLIKTRGQQVTLSCSPISGHRSVSWYQQTPGQGLQFLFEYFSETQRNKGNFPGRFSGRQFSNSRSEMNVSTLELGDSALYLCASEPGAGSSRNEQFFGPGTRLTVL.

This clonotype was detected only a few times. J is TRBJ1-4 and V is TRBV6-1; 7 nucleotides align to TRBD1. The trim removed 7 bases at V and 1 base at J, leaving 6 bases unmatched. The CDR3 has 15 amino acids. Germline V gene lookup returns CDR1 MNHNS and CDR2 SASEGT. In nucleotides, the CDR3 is TGTGCCAGCACCGGGACAGCCATAACTAATGAAAAACTGTTTTTT. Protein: CASTGTAITNEKLFF.

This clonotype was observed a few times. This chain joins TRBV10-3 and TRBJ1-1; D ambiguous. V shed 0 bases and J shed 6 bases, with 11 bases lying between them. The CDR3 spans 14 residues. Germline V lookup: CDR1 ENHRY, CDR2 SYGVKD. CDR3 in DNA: TGTGCCATCAGTGAGTCTGAGGGCGCCTCTGAAGCTTTCTTT. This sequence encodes CAISESEGASEAFF.

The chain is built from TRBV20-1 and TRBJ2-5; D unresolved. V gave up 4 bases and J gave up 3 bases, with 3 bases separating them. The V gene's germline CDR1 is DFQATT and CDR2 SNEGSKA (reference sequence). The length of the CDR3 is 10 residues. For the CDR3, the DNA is TGCAGTGCTATCAAAGAGACCCAGTACTTC. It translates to CSAIKETQYF.

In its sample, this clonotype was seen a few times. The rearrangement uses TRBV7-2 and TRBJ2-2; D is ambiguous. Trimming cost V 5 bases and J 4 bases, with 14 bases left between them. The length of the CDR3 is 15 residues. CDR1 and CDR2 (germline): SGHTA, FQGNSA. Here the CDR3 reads CASSPYPRGTGELFF. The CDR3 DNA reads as TGTGCCAGCAGCCCCTACCCTCGAGGCACCGGGGAGCTGTTTTTT.

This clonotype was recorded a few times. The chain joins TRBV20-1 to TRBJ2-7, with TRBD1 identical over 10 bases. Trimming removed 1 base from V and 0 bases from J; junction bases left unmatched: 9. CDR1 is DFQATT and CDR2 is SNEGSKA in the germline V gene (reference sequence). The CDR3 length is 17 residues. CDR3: CSARGGTGVPSSYEQYF. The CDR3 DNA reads TGCAGTGCTAGAGGGGGGACAGGGGTACCAAGCTCCTACGAGCAGTACTTC.

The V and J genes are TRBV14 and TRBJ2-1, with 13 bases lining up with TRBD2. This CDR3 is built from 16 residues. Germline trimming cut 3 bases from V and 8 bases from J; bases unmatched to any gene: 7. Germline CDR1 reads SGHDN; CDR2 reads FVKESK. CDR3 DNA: TGTGCCAGCAGCCAGGAGACTAGCGGGAGGCTCGATGAGCAGTTCTTC. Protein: CASSQETSGRLDEQFF.

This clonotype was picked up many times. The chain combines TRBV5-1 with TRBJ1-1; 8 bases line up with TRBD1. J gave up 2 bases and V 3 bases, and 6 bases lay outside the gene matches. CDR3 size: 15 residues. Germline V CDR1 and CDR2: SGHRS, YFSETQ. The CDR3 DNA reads TGCGCCAGCAGCTGGACAGGGAGTGATAACACTGAAGCTTTCTTT. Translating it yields CASSWTGSDNTEAFF.

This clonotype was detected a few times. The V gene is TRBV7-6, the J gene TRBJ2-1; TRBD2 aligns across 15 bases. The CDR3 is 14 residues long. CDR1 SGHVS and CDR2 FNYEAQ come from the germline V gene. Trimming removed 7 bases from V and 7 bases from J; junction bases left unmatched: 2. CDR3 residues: CASTGLAGGNEQFF. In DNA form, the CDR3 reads TGTGCCAGCACAGGACTAGCGGGAGGGAATGAGCAGTTCTTC.

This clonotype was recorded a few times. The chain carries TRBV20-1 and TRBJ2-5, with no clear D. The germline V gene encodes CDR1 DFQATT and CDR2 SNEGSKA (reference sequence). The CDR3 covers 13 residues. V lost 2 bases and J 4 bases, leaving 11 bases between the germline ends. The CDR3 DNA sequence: TGCAGTGCTAGATCAAGCTCTGGAGAGACCCAGTACTTC. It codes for CSARSSSGETQYF.

CDR3 coding DNA: TGTGCCAGCAGCCGAGGAGCGGGAAACTACGAGCAGTACTTC. This sequence encodes CASSRGAGNYEQYF. The chain carries TRBV3-1 and TRBJ2-7; 7 bases are a match to TRBD2. The CDR3 is 14 residues long. Germline V gene sequence: CDR1 LGHDT, CDR2 YNNKEL (reference sequence). After removal of 4 bases from V and 3 bases from J, the junction contained 6 bases not matched to a gene.

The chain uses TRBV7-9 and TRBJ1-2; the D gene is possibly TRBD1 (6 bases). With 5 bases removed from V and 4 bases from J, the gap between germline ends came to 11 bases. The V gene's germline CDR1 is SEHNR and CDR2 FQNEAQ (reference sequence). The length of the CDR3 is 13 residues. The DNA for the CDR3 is TGTGCCAGCAGCCGACAGGAGGTCTATGGCTACACCTTC. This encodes CASSRQEVYGYTF.

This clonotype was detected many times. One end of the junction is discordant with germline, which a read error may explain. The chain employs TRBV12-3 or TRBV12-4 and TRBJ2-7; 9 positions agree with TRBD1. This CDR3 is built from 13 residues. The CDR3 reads CASSLGQGYEQYF. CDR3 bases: TGCGCCAGCAGCTTGGGACAGGGCTACGAGCAGTACTTC.